This passage covers 16 T cell receptor beta chains from one sample sequenced in a study of T cell changes during pregnancy in multiple sclerosis. TCRdb keeps only in-frame clones here, not all; method: immunoSEQ multiplex PCR. The profile shows about 61,000 clones, nearly 90% of them singletons. The source material was peripheral blood, sampled in the first trimester of pregnancy. These receptors came from a female donor with multiple sclerosis, enrolled in a pregnancy study.

The chain uses TRBV29-1 and TRBJ2-7, with a weak D call TRBD2 (5 bases). V dropped 6 bases and J dropped 5 bases, with 17 bases sitting between them. CDR3 length equals 13 residues. Looked up from germline, CDR1 is SQVTM and CDR2 is ANQGSEA. CDR3 sequence: CSVIATRLNEQYF. The CDR3 DNA reads as TGCAGCGTGATAGCGACCCGCTTGAACGAGCAGTACTTC.

The J gene is TRBJ2-2, the V gene TRBV5-6, with 10 bases aligning to TRBD1. The CDR3 is made up of 16 amino acids. V trimming: 5 bases; J trimming: 7 bases; junction bases outside the gene matches: 11. Germline CDR1 SGHDT, CDR2 YYEEEE. Here the CDR3 DNA reads TGTGCCAGCAGACGCCGGGACAGGGGACGGAGCGGGGAGCTGTTTTTT. It encodes CASRRRDRGRSGELFF.

The chain carries TRBV5-1 and TRBJ1-1; 9 bases fit TRBD1. There are 14 residues in the CDR3. Germline CDR1 reads SGHRS; CDR2 reads YFSETQ. With 6 bases clipped from V and 3 bases from J, the junction kept 6 bases outside the gene matches. DNA of the CDR3: TGCGCCAGCACCATACAGGGGGCGGACACTGAAGCTTTCTTT. This gives the protein CASTIQGADTEAFF. Using reference TRBV5-1 and TRBJ1-1 for the parts outside the CDR3, the full variable domain is KAGVTQTPRYLIKTRGQQVTLSCSPISGHRSVSWYQQTPGQGLQFLFEYFSETQRNKGNFPGRFSGRQFSNSRSEMNVSTLELGDSALYLCASTIQGADTEAFFGQGTRLTVV.

The genes are TRBV14 and TRBJ1-2, with a weak D call TRBD1 (6 bases). CDR1 is SGHDN, CDR2 FVKESK, per germline. The V end lost 5 bases, the J end lost 2 bases, and 9 bases lay between the germline ends. The CDR3 loop spans 13 amino acids. CDR3 nucleotide sequence: TGTGCCAGCAGCGCCACAGGGAACTATGGCTACACCTTC. Its translation is CASSATGNYGYTF.

This clone is classed as medium-sized. The chain uses TRBV7-2 and TRBJ2-2, with a possible D match to TRBD2 (5 bases). The V gene lost 6 bases and the J gene lost 8 bases, with 22 bases spanning the gap. Germline loops: CDR1 SGHTA, CDR2 FQGNSA. CDR3 length: 16 residues. The CDR3 coding sequence is TGTGCCAGCAGACCTTCGGGGAGCCTTTTAAGTGGGGAGCTGTTTTTT. As protein: CASRPSGSLLSGELFF.

This clone was detected only once. The chain employs TRBV29-1 and TRBJ1-2; a weak D match, TRBD1 (5 bases). Germline loops: CDR1 SQVTM, CDR2 ANQGSEA. CDR3 length: 13 residues. Trimming took 7 bases from V and 3 from J, leaving 15 bases between them. The CDR3 here is CSAKRGGDYGYTF. CDR3 DNA: TGCAGCGCTAAGAGGGGAGGAGACTATGGCTACACCTTC.

The chain recombines TRBV6-5 with TRBJ1-2; no definite D call. Per germline, CDR1 MNHEY and CDR2 SVGAGI. Trimming removed 2 bases from V and 4 bases from J, with 8 bases in between. CDR3 size: 13 residues. CDR3 loop: CASSYTASYGYTF. In DNA, the CDR3 is TGTGCCAGCAGTTACACAGCCAGCTATGGCTACACCTTC.

The gene calls are TRBV7-2 and TRBJ1-3, with D uncertain. Trimming took off 3 bases at V and 3 bases at J, with 9 bases between the two ends. Germline CDR1 reads SGHTA; CDR2 reads FQGNSA. The CDR3 extends over 14 amino acids. CDR3 sequence reads: CASSFGGLGNTIYF. In nucleotides, the CDR3 is TGTGCCAGCAGCTTTGGAGGGCTTGGAAACACCATATATTTT.

V gene TRBV7-8 combines with J gene TRBJ1-5; 9 positions agree with TRBD1. The CDR3 extends over 18 amino acids. Trimming cost V 5 bases and J 2 bases; bases outside gene matches: 13. The germline CDR1 and CDR2 sequences are SGHVS and FQNEAQ. The CDR3 is CASSPVPGQGAGNQPQHF. In DNA form, the CDR3 reads TGTGCCAGCAGCCCGGTCCCGGGACAGGGCGCGGGCAATCAGCCCCAGCATTTT.

The chain couples TRBV27 to TRBJ2-5; D is ambiguous. CDR3 length: 13 amino acids. The V and J ends lost 6 bases and 5 bases respectively, with 13 bases between them. Germline V lookup: CDR1 MNHEY, CDR2 SMNVEV (reference sequence). This chain's CDR3 is CASRPPRVETQYF. CDR3 nucleotide sequence: TGTGCCAGCAGACCGCCGCGAGTCGAGACCCAGTACTTC.

The rearrangement joins TRBV6-5 to TRBJ1-5; D remains ambiguous. The V gene lost 0 bases and the J gene lost 7 bases, with 10 bases spanning the gap. Germline CDR1 and CDR2: MNHEY and SVGAGI. This CDR3 has 14 amino acids. CDR3 region: CASSYSSLEQPQHF. Written as DNA, the CDR3 is TGTGCCAGCAGTTACTCGAGCCTTGAACAGCCCCAGCATTTT.

The chain joins TRBV4-2 to TRBJ2-7; D is unresolved. V lost 6 bases to trimming and J lost 0 bases, with 12 bases between them. In germline, CDR1 is LGHNA, CDR2 YNFKEQ. The CDR3 has 14 amino acids. CDR3 residues: CASSQTLGSYEQYF. DNA for the CDR3: TGTGCCAGCAGTCAAACCCTCGGCTCCTACGAGCAGTACTTC.

The CDR3 protein is CASSLTENQPQHF. The DNA of the CDR3 is TGTGCCAGCAGCCTCACAGAAAATCAGCCCCAGCATTTT. The chain recombines TRBV5-6 with TRBJ1-5, with D hard to call. The length of the CDR3 is 13 residues. CDR1 and CDR2 from the germline V gene are SGHDT and YYEEEE. Trimming took 4 bases from V and 4 from J, leaving 9 bases between them.

With respect to this clone: The sample has other DNA sequences that encode this CDR3 too. The rearrangement links TRBV19 to TRBJ2-7; TRBD1 agrees at 9 bases. The germline V gene has CDR1 LNHDA and CDR2 SQIVND (reference sequence). This CDR3 region has 14 residues. With V trimmed by 3 bases and J by 2 bases, 2 bases remained unmatched. The CDR3: CASSIGTGPYEQYF. The CDR3 region has the DNA TGTGCCAGTAGTATCGGGACAGGGCCCTACGAGCAGTACTTC.

The chain combines TRBV7-6 with TRBJ2-7, with 9 nucleotides matching TRBD2. The CDR3 is made up of 16 amino acids. In germline, CDR1 is SGHVS, CDR2 FNYEAQ. V lost 2 bases to trimming and J lost 5 bases; unmatched junction nucleotides: 10. The CDR3 is CASSLQLAGGGDEQYF. In DNA form, the CDR3 reads TGTGCCAGCAGCTTACAACTAGCGGGTGGGGGCGACGAGCAGTACTTC.

V is TRBV7-3 and J is TRBJ2-2; D possibly corresponds to TRBD1 (5 bases). The germline V gene has CDR1 SGHTA and CDR2 FQGTGA. CDR3 length: 14 residues. Trimming took off 2 bases at V and 4 bases at J, with 8 bases between the two ends. The CDR3 DNA follows: TGTGCCAGCAGCTTACTTGGGGCCACCGGGGAGCTGTTTTTT. Protein: CASSLLGATGELFF.